This T cell receptor beta chain came from a study of T cells after posttransplantation cyclophosphamide. The J segment lost 2 bases and the V segment lost 3 bases, leaving 3 bases of the junction unmatched. Per the germline V gene, CDR1 is MNHEY and CDR2 is SVGAGI. The CDR3 sequence is 15 residues long. This clone is medium-sized by share. The method was immunoSEQ multiplex PCR; TCRdb's version includes in-frame clones alone and lacks a portion of them. The specimen gives more than 1,500 clones without singletons; the ten biggest hold about 14%. Cyclophosphamide on days +3 and +4 followed busulfan-fludarabine conditioning and a marrow graft.

The TCR was taken from a female patient aged 60 to 70 who received an allogeneic stem cell transplant from a related donor and was CMV-positive. A subset of T cells may come from the graft donor. The source was PBMCs, collected roughly 35 days after allogeneic stem cell transplant with posttransplant cyclophosphamide. The V gene is TRBV6-5, the J gene TRBJ2-1; 8 nucleotides line up with TRBD1. This CDR3 reads CASSYKQGAYNEQFF. CDR3 bases: TGTGCCAGCAGTTATAAACAGGGGGCCTACAATGAGCAGTTCTTC.